Presented here are 25 T cell receptor beta chains from one specimen sequenced in a study of OX40 agonist ivuxolimab in advanced cancers. The table came from immunoSEQ multiplex PCR; TCRdb's copy has only in-frame clones and leaves some out. The sample yields 70,000 to 80,000 clones, about 94% seen once. The source was CD4+ or CD8+ T cells sorted from blood, collected in a trial of the OX40 agonist ivuxolimab. These receptors were collected from an adult with an advanced solid tumor such as melanoma, head and neck, liver or kidney cancer.

The chain recombines TRBV19 with TRBJ2-7; 9 bases fit TRBD1. The ends lost 5 bases at V and 1 base at J; junction bases unmatched: 12. Germline CDR1 is LNHDA and CDR2 is SQIVND (reference sequence). The CDR3 length is 17 residues. The CDR3, as DNA: TGTGCCAGTAGTTTATACTCCGGGGACAGGGTTTCCTACGAGCAGTACTTC. Protein: CASSLYSGDRVSYEQYF. Complete variable domain (other parts from reference TRBV19 and TRBJ2-7): DGGITQSPKYLFRKEGQNVTLSCEQNLNHDAMYWYRQDPGQGLRLIYYSQIVNDFQKGDIAEGYSVSREKKESFPLTVTSAQKNPTAFYLCASSLYSGDRVSYEQYFGPGTRLTVT.

J is TRBJ1-1 and V is TRBV10-3; D possibly corresponds to TRBD1 (5 bases). Germline CDR1 and CDR2: ENHRY and SYGVKD. This CDR3 has 13 residues. Trimming removed 4 bases at V and 6 bases at J, with 12 bases between. CDR3 protein: CAISGAGRPEAFF. The CDR3 nucleotides read TGTGCCATCAGTGGGGCAGGGAGGCCTGAAGCTTTCTTT.

The chain links TRBV5-6 to TRBJ1-5; D gene uncertain. Germline V gene lookup returns CDR1 SGHDT and CDR2 YYEEEE. The CDR3 is 12 amino acids. The germline V and J ends were trimmed by 3 bases and 6 bases, with 7 bases remaining between them. The CDR3 DNA is TGTGCCAGCAGCTCCTGGGGTCAGCCCCAGCATTTT. This sequence encodes CASSSWGQPQHF.

The chain uses TRBV5-4 and TRBJ1-3; D gene ambiguous. Germline V gene data show CDR1 as SGHNT and CDR2 as YYREEE (reference sequence). The CDR3 runs to 14 residues. V lost 2 bases to trimming and J lost 7 bases, with 13 bases between them. Here the CDR3 reads CASSLTGMGNTIYF. CDR3 nucleotides: TGTGCCAGCAGCTTAACCGGGATGGGGAACACCATATATTTT.

This rearrangement joins TRBV19 to TRBJ1-1; possibly TRBD1 for D (6 bases). Deletions cut 3 bases from V and 4 bases from J, with 12 bases between. This CDR3 comprises 14 residues. Germline loops: CDR1 LNHDA, CDR2 SQIVND (reference sequence). CDR3 DNA sequence: TGTGCCAGTAGTATCCAACAGGGAGGCACTGAAGCTTTCTTT. Its protein product is CASSIQQGGTEAFF. Combining the CDR3 with reference TRBV19 and TRBJ1-1 gives the whole variable domain DGGITQSPKYLFRKEGQNVTLSCEQNLNHDAMYWYRQDPGQGLRLIYYSQIVNDFQKGDIAEGYSVSREKKESFPLTVTSAQKNPTAFYLCASSIQQGGTEAFFGQGTRLTVV.

This clone was picked up one time. This chain joins TRBV12-5 and TRBJ2-2, with 8 positions matching TRBD2. The CDR3 is made up of 18 amino acids. Germline values: CDR1 LGHNT, CDR2 FRNRAP. V gave up 4 bases and J gave up 6 bases; unmatched junction bases: 16. This CDR3 is CASGSPFSGGRQAGELFF. The DNA for the CDR3 is TGTGCTAGTGGTTCCCCCTTTTCTGGCGGGAGGCAAGCCGGGGAGCTGTTTTTT.

The chain has TRBV6-1 and TRBJ1-3, with D hard to call. Trimming removed 3 bases from V and 0 bases from J, with 9 bases in between. The germline gives CDR1 MNHNS, CDR2 SASEGT. The CDR3 consists of 15 residues. CDR3 residues: CASSDSVDSGNTIYF. The CDR3 nucleotides are TGTGCCAGCAGTGACAGCGTTGACTCTGGAAACACCATATATTTT.

The CDR3 region is CASSYRGPHYEQYF. Here the CDR3 DNA reads TGTGCCAGCTCATACAGGGGACCCCACTACGAGCAGTACTTC. This chain links TRBV27 with TRBJ2-7; 7 nucleotides align to TRBD1. The CDR3 sequence is 14 residues long. Per germline, CDR1 MNHEY and CDR2 SMNVEV (reference sequence). The V gene end was trimmed by 8 bases and the J gene end by 3 bases; junction bases not matched to a gene: 10.

In DNA form, the CDR3 reads TGTGCCAGCAGTTTAACTAGCGGGATCTACAATGAGCAGTTCTTC. Translated: CASSLTSGIYNEQFF. The chain combines TRBV27 with TRBJ2-1; 10 positions match TRBD2. Trimming at V came to 2 bases and at J to 3 bases, leaving 1 base not matched to a gene. Germline-derived CDR1 and CDR2 are MNHEY and SMNVEV (reference sequence). The length of the CDR3 is 15 residues.

This clone was found once. The chain recombines TRBV9 with TRBJ2-7; D is tentatively TRBD1 or TRBD2 (5 bases each). The CDR3 spans 15 residues. The V end lost 4 bases, the J end lost 3 bases, and 17 bases lay between the germline ends. From germline, CDR1 is SGDLS and CDR2 YYNGEE. CDR3 bases: TGTGCCAGCAGCTCGGGACCAAGAGAGCTCTACGAGCAGTACTTC. Protein product: CASSSGPRELYEQYF.

This chain connects TRBV4-1 to TRBJ2-3; 11 nucleotides agree with TRBD2. The CDR3 length is 14 residues. The germline CDR1 and CDR2 sequences are MGHRA and YSYEKL. Trimming took 3 bases from V and 6 from J; bases not matched to a gene: 2. As DNA, the CDR3 is TGCGCCAGCAGCCAGCCTAGCGGGGGGGATACGCAGTATTTT. This encodes CASSQPSGGDTQYF.

This chain joins TRBV11-2 and TRBJ2-5; D possibly uses TRBD1 or TRBD2 (5 bases each). Germline V gene sequence: CDR1 SGHAT, CDR2 FQNNGV. CDR3 length: 14 residues. Deletions cut 5 bases from V and 1 base from J, with 11 bases between. The CDR3 nucleotides are TGTGCCAGCAGCCAGGGACGGTTCCAAGAGACCCAGTACTTC. Residues: CASSQGRFQETQYF.

The chain joins TRBV7-6 to TRBJ2-1; 7 bases align to TRBD2. The CDR3 sequence is 19 residues long. Germline V gene data show CDR1 as SGHVS and CDR2 as FNYEAQ. Trimming removed 1 base from V and 5 bases from J; junction bases left unmatched: 17. The CDR3 is CASSLGSLAVITSNNEQFF. CDR3 sequence (DNA): TGTGCCAGCAGCTTAGGGTCGCTAGCGGTAATAACTAGTAACAATGAGCAGTTCTTC.

The J gene is TRBJ1-4, the V gene TRBV6-5; no clear D gene. Looked up from germline, CDR1 is MNHEY and CDR2 is SVGAGI. There are 13 residues in the CDR3. Trimming removed 6 bases from V and 5 bases from J, with 10 bases in between. CDR3 sequence (DNA): TGTGCCAGCAGCTCGGAGGGAAATGAAAAACTGTTTTTT. It yields the protein CASSSEGNEKLFF.

The rearrangement joins TRBV11-2 to TRBJ2-7, with 7 nucleotides matching TRBD2. The length of the CDR3 is 17 residues. Per germline, CDR1 SGHAT and CDR2 FQNNGV. Trimming removed 5 bases from V and 4 bases from J; junction bases left unmatched: 17. Written as DNA, the CDR3 is TGTGCCAGCAGCCCAAGCCCGTGGGACGCGGGACTATACGAGCAGTACTTC. Protein product: CASSPSPWDAGLYEQYF. Variable domain in full (rest from reference TRBV11-2 and TRBJ2-7): EAGVAQSPRYKIIEKRQSVAFWCNPISGHATLYWYQQILGQGPKLLIQFQNNGVVDDSQLPKDRFSAERLKGVDSTLKIQPAKLEDSAVYLCASSPSPWDAGLYEQYFGPGTRLTVT.

This chain links TRBV2 with TRBJ2-1; no reliable D call. CDR3 length: 14 residues. Germline-derived CDR1 and CDR2 are SNHLY and FYNNEI. The V end lost 5 bases, the J end lost 7 bases, and 15 bases lay between the germline ends. The CDR3 spells CASSPPDIWNEQFF. CDR3 sequence (DNA): TGTGCCAGCAGTCCCCCCGACATCTGGAATGAGCAGTTCTTC.

The chain employs TRBV10-1 and TRBJ1-5, with TRBD1 matching over 7 bases. Losses at the gene ends were 7 bases for V and 0 bases for J; bases not matched to a gene: 12. In germline, CDR1 is WNHNN, CDR2 SYGVQD (reference sequence). The CDR3 sequence is 17 residues long. The CDR3 DNA sequence: TGCGCCAGCACCGGGACAGCGATTCGGTATAGCAATCAGCCCCAGCATTTT. It encodes CASTGTAIRYSNQPQHF.

A single count supports this clone. The gene calls are TRBV27 and TRBJ1-2, with D possibly being TRBD1 (6 bases). CDR3 size: 17 residues. Germline values: CDR1 MNHEY, CDR2 SMNVEV (reference sequence). V was shortened by 2 bases and J by 2 bases, with 18 bases between the two germline ends. The CDR3 bases are TGTGCCAGCAGTTTAAATTATAGGGTGGGGACAAACTATGGCTACACCTTC. This encodes CASSLNYRVGTNYGYTF.

This sequence joins TRBV9 and TRBJ2-3, with D possibly TRBD2 on 7 matching bases. V lost 0 bases, J lost 4 bases, and 15 bases lay in between. This CDR3 has 16 amino acids. CDR1 is SGDLS and CDR2 is YYNGEE in the germline V gene. The CDR3 nucleotides are TGTGCCAGCAGCGTAGAAGGCGGGGGCGGCGCAGATACGCAGTATTTT. Protein product: CASSVEGGGGADTQYF.

This chain joins TRBV9 and TRBJ2-5; 7 bases line up with TRBD2. This CDR3 comprises 16 residues. The J segment lost 5 bases and the V segment lost 0 bases, leaving 10 bases of the junction unmatched. Germline loops: CDR1 SGDLS, CDR2 YYNGEE. CDR3 in DNA: TGTGCCAGCAGCGTAGAGGGGTTCAAGCGGGGCGAGACCCAGTACTTC. It encodes CASSVEGFKRGETQYF.

The V call is TRBV28, the J call TRBJ2-7, with a weak D call TRBD1 (5 bases). Germline V gives CDR1 MDHEN, CDR2 SYDVKM. V was cut by 4 bases and J by 5 bases, with 9 bases left in between. The CDR3 spans 12 residues. The CDR3 DNA follows: TGTGCCAGCAGTTATCAGGGAAACGAGCAGTACTTC. Residues: CASSYQGNEQYF.

The chain recombines TRBV7-3 with TRBJ2-7; TRBD1 agrees at 7 bases. CDR1 SGHTA and CDR2 FQGTGA come from the germline V gene. J lost 5 bases, V lost 5 bases, and 9 bases had no gene match. CDR3 length: 14 amino acids. The CDR3 reads CASSATGVADEQYF. For the CDR3, the DNA is TGTGCCAGCAGCGCAACAGGGGTGGCCGACGAGCAGTACTTC.

The chain uses TRBV5-1 and TRBJ2-5, with a tentative D call TRBD1 (6 bases). Looked up from germline, CDR1 is SGHRS and CDR2 is YFSETQ. The CDR3 covers 15 residues. With 0 bases removed from V and 2 bases from J, the gap between germline ends came to 11 bases. CDR3 bases: TGCGCCAGCAGCTTGGGCTGGACAGTACAAGAGACCCAGTACTTC. As protein: CASSLGWTVQETQYF.

This clone occurred once. CDR3 region: CAISPRGPAYGYTF. The CDR3 coding sequence is TGTGCCATCAGCCCCAGGGGCCCAGCCTATGGCTACACCTTC. The gene calls are TRBV10-3 and TRBJ1-2; D perhaps matches TRBD1 (6 bases). The CDR3 is made up of 14 amino acids. V lost 6 bases and J 4 bases, leaving 15 bases between the germline ends. Germline values: CDR1 ENHRY, CDR2 SYGVKD.

The rearrangement uses TRBV27 and TRBJ2-7, with TRBD1 matching 7 bases. V dropped 6 bases and J dropped 2; count of bases not matched to a gene: 4. Germline-derived CDR1 and CDR2 are MNHEY and SMNVEV (reference sequence). CDR3 length: 13 residues. CDR3 DNA sequence: TGTGCCAGCAGCCCTGGGACAGCCTACGAGCAGTACTTC. This sequence encodes CASSPGTAYEQYF.